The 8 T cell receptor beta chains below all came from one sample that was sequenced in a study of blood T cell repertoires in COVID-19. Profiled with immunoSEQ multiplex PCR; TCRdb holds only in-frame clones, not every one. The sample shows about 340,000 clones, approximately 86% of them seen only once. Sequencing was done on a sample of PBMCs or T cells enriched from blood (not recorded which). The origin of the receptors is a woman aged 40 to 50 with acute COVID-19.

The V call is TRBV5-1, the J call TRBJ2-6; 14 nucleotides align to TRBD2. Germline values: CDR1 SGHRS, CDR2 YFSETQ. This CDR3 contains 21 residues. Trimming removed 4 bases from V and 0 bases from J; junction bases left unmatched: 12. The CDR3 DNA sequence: TGCGCCAGCAGCCCTAACACTAGGACTAGCGGGGGGTACTCTGGGGCCAACGTCCTGACTTTC. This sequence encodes CASSPNTRTSGGYSGANVLTF.

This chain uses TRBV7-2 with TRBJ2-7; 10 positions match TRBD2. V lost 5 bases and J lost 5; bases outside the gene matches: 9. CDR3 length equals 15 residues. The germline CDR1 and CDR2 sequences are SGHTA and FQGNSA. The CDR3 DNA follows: TGTGCCAGCAGCAACCTAGCGGGAGATCGGGACGAGCAGTACTTC. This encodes CASSNLAGDRDEQYF.

CDR3 residues: CAISEPGENTDTQYF. The CDR3 nucleotides are TGTGCCATCAGTGAGCCAGGGGAAAACACAGATACGCAGTATTTT. The V call is TRBV10-3, the J call TRBJ2-3, with a tentative D call TRBD1 (6 bases). The germline V and J ends were trimmed by 2 bases and 2 bases, with 11 bases remaining between them. Germline V gene sequence: CDR1 ENHRY, CDR2 SYGVKD. This CDR3 has 15 residues.

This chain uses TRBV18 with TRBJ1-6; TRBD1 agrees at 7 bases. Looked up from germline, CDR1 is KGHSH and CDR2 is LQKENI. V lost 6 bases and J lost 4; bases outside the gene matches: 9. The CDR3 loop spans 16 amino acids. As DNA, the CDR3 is TGTGCCAGCTCGCTCGACAGGGCTGAGTATAATTCACCCCTCCACTTT. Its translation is CASSLDRAEYNSPLHF.

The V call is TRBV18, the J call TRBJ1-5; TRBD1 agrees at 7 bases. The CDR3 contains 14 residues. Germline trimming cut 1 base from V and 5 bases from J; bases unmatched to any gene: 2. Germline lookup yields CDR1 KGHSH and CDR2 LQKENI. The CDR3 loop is CASSPLGTDQPQHF. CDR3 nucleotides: TGTGCCAGCTCACCACTAGGGACAGATCAGCCCCAGCATTTT.

The CDR3 region is CASSQDLGAYYGYTF. CDR3 DNA: TGCGCCAGCAGCCAAGATTTAGGGGCATACTATGGCTACACCTTC. V is TRBV4-3 and J is TRBJ1-2; weak D call: TRBD1 (5 bases). The V and J ends lost 0 bases and 3 bases respectively, with 11 bases between them. Germline V gives CDR1 LGHNA, CDR2 YSLEER. The CDR3 is 15 residues long.

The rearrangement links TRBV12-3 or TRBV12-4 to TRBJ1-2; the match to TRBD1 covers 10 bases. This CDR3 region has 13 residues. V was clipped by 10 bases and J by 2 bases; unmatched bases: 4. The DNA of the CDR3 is TGTGCCATCCGGACAGGGGGGAACTATGGCTACACCTTC. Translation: CAIRTGGNYGYTF.

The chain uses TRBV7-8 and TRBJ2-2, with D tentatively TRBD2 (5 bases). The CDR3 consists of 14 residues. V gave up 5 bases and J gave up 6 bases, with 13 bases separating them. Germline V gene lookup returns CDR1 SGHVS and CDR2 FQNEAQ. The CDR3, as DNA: TGTGCCAGCAGCAGGATGCTAGCCGCCGGGGAGCTGTTTTTT. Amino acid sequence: CASSRMLAAGELFF.